These 9 T cell receptor beta chains originate from one sample sequenced in a study of blood T cell repertoires in COVID-19. The assay was immunoSEQ multiplex PCR, and TCRdb's table has in-frame clones only and misses some. Of 50,000 to 70,000 clones in the sample, under 80% were seen once. Sample: PBMCs or T cells enriched from blood (not recorded which). These receptors all stem from a woman aged 60-75 years who had been exposed to COVID-19.

V and J are TRBV18 and TRBJ1-1, with 8 bases fitting TRBD1. Germline values: CDR1 KGHSH, CDR2 LQKENI. The length of the CDR3 is 15 residues. V dropped 0 bases and J dropped 3; count of bases not matched to a gene: 3. CDR3 sequence (DNA): TGTGCCAGCTCACCACCGGACAGGGTATACACTGAAGCTTTCTTT. Amino acid sequence: CASSPPDRVYTEAFF.

The chain employs TRBV29-1 and TRBJ2-3; maybe TRBD2 (6 bases). V lost 7 bases and J 4 bases, leaving 18 bases between the germline ends. Germline V lookup: CDR1 SQVTM, CDR2 ANQGSEA. This CDR3 has 14 residues. The CDR3 here is CSADLGSASDTQYF. The CDR3 coding sequence is TGCAGCGCTGACCTCGGGAGTGCATCAGATACGCAGTATTTT.

This clone was seen at least ten times. V and J are TRBV11-3 and TRBJ2-2, with 8 bases that match TRBD1. Germline lookup yields CDR1 SGHNT and CDR2 YENEEA. V lost 5 bases and J lost 5; bases outside the gene matches: 10. The length of the CDR3 is 16 residues. CDR3 residues: CASSTRTGWGTGELFF. DNA of the CDR3: TGTGCCAGCAGCACCCGGACAGGGTGGGGAACCGGGGAGCTGTTTTTT.

The rearrangement joins TRBV3-1 (or the pseudogene TRBV3-2) to TRBJ2-6; a possible D gene is TRBD2 (6 bases). The length of the CDR3 is 16 residues. The V and J ends lost 8 bases and 0 bases respectively, with 14 bases between them. CDR1 and CDR2 from the germline V gene are LGHDT and YNNKEL (reference sequence). The chain's CDR3 is CASSPGLSSGANVLTF. The CDR3 DNA reads TGTGCCAGCTCTCCGGGACTGTCCTCTGGGGCCAACGTCCTGACTTTC.

This clone was counted between two and nine times. The chain carries TRBV14 and TRBJ2-3, with D perhaps matching TRBD2 (5 bases). Trimming cost V 6 bases and J 1 base, with 11 bases left between them. CDR1 is SGHDN and CDR2 is FVKESK in the germline V gene. The length of the CDR3 is 14 residues. The CDR3 is CASSRRRGTDTQYF. In nucleotides, the CDR3 is TGTGCCAGCAGTCGTCGGCGGGGCACAGATACGCAGTATTTT.

This clone was seen a handful of times. The chain couples TRBV6-2 or TRBV6-3 to TRBJ1-5, with D possibly being TRBD1 (6 bases). The CDR3 has 13 residues. V dropped 4 bases and J dropped 7 bases, with 11 bases sitting between them. Germline values: CDR1 MNHEY, CDR2 SVGEGT. CDR3: CASSSDRRQPQHF. CDR3 DNA sequence: TGTGCCAGCAGTTCCGACAGGCGGCAGCCCCAGCATTTT.

The chain links TRBV19 to TRBJ1-5; D uncertain. Germline V CDR1 and CDR2: LNHDA, SQIVND (reference sequence). The CDR3 covers 15 residues. Trimming removed 2 bases at V and 1 base at J, with 9 bases between. CDR3 nucleotide sequence: TGTGCCAGTAGTATATCGTCAGGAAGCAATCAGCCCCAGCATTTT. Its protein product is CASSISSGSNQPQHF.

The chain is built from TRBV19 and TRBJ1-1; unclear D gene. Germline V gene lookup returns CDR1 LNHDA and CDR2 SQIVND (reference sequence). V dropped 7 bases and J dropped 1 base, with 13 bases sitting between them. This CDR3 is built from 14 residues. The CDR3 region has the DNA TGTGCCAGTACCCAGGCAAGGCAGAACACTGAAGCTTTCTTT. This codes for CASTQARQNTEAFF. Using reference TRBV19 and TRBJ1-1 for the parts outside the CDR3, the full variable domain is DGGITQSPKYLFRKEGQNVTLSCEQNLNHDAMYWYRQDPGQGLRLIYYSQIVNDFQKGDIAEGYSVSREKKESFPLTVTSAQKNPTAFYLCASTQARQNTEAFFGQGTRLTVV.

This clone was recorded many times. The rearrangement joins TRBV28 to TRBJ2-7, with D perhaps TRBD2 (7 bases). Germline CDR1 reads MDHEN; CDR2 reads SYDVKM. The length of the CDR3 is 11 residues. V lost 10 bases and J lost 6, with 13 bases in between. Here the CDR3 DNA reads TGTGCCACCCGGGGGGCCCCCGAGCAGTACTTC. It translates to CATRGAPEQYF. The full variable domain, in which reference TRBV28 and TRBJ2-7 provide the parts outside the CDR3, is DVKVTQSSRYLVKRTGEKVFLECVQDMDHENMFWYRQDPGLGLRLIYFSYDVKMKEKGDIPEGYSVSREKKERFSLILESASTNQTSMYLCATRGAPEQYFGPGTRLTVT.